This entry describes one T cell receptor beta chain. Its cognate antigen is unknown. This record comes from a study of identifying expanded T cells in peripheral blood. Study findings and constraints: Clone count variance between approximately 2-week samples rose with total template count.

Healthy donors had no documented immune events, such as infections, while sampled. This CDR3 region has 17 residues. TCRdb's table, derived via immunoSEQ multiplex PCR, lists solely in-frame clones and lacks some. Of around 75,000 clones listed, about nine tenths are singletons. The rearrangement joins TRBV21-1 to TRBJ1-2. TRBV21-1 is a pseudogene locus. The receptor was derived from a person aged 18-70 years in good health. What was sequenced was blood. CDR3 region: CASSKGFPGRPPYGYTF. The CDR3 DNA sequence: TGTGCCAGCAGCAAAGGTTTCCCCGGGAGGCCGCCCTATGGCTACACCTTC.